This record covers a single T cell receptor (beta chain). The germline CDR1 and CDR2 sequences are SGDLS and YYNGEE. This CDR3 contains 16 residues. V dropped 2 bases and J dropped 1; count of bases not matched to a gene: 4. PCR amplification relied on 60 Vbeta primers (plus 13 Jbeta primers). Measured with immunoSEQ multiplex PCR; TCRdb has only the in-frame clones, and not every one. The profile shows about 220,000 clones, approximately 68% of them singletons. The record originates from a study of cytomegalovirus exposure and HLA in healthy donors. This sequence originates from a woman aged 25 to 45 in good health and CMV-seronegative. The gene calls are TRBV9 and TRBJ2-3; 10 nucleotides line up with TRBD1. The source material was PBMCs. In DNA, the CDR3 is TGTGCCAGCAGCGTGGGGACAGGGGCCCGCACAGATACGCAGTATTTT. Translating it yields CASSVGTGARTDTQYF.